This T cell receptor (beta chain) comes out of a study of molecular identifiers for immune sequencing clone quantification. This clonotype was counted many times. Its antigen is as yet unknown. Sequencing libraries of naive CD8 cells derived from around 20,000 to 990,000 sorted cells with 10%, 30% or 50% RNA. As previously described, bulk TCR libraries were made using listed TCR primers. TCRdb re-analysed the PCR reads in MiXCR, keeping a single row per CDR3 protein. Among 300,000 to 400,000 distinct CDR3 sequences listed, about 20% were seen once. Trimming left V 1 base short and J 2 bases short, with 9 bases between. The CDR3 extends over 14 amino acids. Germline CDR1 LGHNA, CDR2 YSLEER. Overall study findings and caveats: Effector cells had over 98% of their molecules in clones above 20 RNA copies, while naive cells had under 1%. Reports indicate spiked Jurkat TCR RNA from one cell could be found among about 1 million naive cells.

This chain joins TRBV4-3 and TRBJ2-7, with D perhaps TRBD2 (5 bases). This clonotype was sampled from a human donor in good health. Some libraries in this study had Jurkat cell RNA spiked in. Sequencing input: naive CD8+ T cells from blood, with Jurkat cell RNA spiked in. Sample subset: FACS-sorted CD8+CD4-CCR7+CD45RA+ naive T cells. The CDR3 protein is CASSQVEGAYEQYF. The CDR3 DNA reads as TGCGCCAGCAGCCAAGTAGAGGGAGCCTACGAGCAGTACTTC.